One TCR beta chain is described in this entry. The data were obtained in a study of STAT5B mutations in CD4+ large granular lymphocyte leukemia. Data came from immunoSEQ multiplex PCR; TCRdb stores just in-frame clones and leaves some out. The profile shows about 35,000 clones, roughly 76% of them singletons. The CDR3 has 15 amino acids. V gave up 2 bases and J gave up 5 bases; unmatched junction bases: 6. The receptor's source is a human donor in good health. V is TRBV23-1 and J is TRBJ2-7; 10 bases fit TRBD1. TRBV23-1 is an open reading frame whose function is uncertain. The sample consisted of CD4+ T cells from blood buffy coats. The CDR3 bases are TGCGCCAGCAGTCAAGGGGGACAGGGGATAAACGAGCAGTACTTC. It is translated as CASSQGGQGINEQYF.